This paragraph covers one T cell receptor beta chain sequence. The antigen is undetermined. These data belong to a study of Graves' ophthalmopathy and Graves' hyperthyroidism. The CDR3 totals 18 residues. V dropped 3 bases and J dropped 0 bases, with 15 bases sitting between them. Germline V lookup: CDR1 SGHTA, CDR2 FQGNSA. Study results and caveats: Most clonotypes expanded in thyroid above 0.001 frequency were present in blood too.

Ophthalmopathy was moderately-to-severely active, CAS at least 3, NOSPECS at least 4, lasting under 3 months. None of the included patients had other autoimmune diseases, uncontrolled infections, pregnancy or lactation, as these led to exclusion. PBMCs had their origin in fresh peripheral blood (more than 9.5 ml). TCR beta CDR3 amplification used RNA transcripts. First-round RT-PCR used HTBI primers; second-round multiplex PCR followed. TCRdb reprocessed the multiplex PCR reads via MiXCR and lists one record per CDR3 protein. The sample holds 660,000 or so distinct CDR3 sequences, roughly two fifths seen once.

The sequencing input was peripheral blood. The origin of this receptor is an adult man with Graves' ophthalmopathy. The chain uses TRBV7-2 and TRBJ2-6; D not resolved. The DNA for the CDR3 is TGTGCCAGCAGCTTCAGGTTAGAAACCCACTCTGGGGCCAACGTCCTGACTTTC. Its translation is CASSFRLETHSGANVLTF.